What follows describes a single TCR beta chain. CDR3 length: 17 amino acids. Germline V gives CDR1 SGHAT, CDR2 FQNNGV. The ends lost 5 bases at V and 5 bases at J; junction bases unmatched: 14. These data come from a study of shared T cell receptors in the human thymus. The repertoire was sequenced with immunoSEQ multiplex PCR; TCRdb's copy has only in-frame clones and lacks some. Among fewer than 700,000 clones listed, roughly 90% were seen once. The data were also submitted as part of a second study, on human thymus T cells. That work adds: The donor group consisted of healthy Finnish infants who were having corrective surgery for congenital heart defects. The thymus was resected at corrective cardiac surgery. The authors found apparently biased V and J gene usage in thymic and blood repertoires. Related research described thymic repertoires that were highly overlapping among unrelated individuals.

The specimen sequenced was thymocytes. The rearrangement uses TRBV11-2 and TRBJ2-5, with TRBD2 matching over 10 bases. This TCR was sampled from a boy in the first two years of life with a congenital heart defect. This CDR3 reads CASSLVPSGRPSETQYF. CDR3 in DNA: TGTGCCAGCAGCCTAGTACCTAGCGGGAGACCCTCGGAGACCCAGTACTTC.